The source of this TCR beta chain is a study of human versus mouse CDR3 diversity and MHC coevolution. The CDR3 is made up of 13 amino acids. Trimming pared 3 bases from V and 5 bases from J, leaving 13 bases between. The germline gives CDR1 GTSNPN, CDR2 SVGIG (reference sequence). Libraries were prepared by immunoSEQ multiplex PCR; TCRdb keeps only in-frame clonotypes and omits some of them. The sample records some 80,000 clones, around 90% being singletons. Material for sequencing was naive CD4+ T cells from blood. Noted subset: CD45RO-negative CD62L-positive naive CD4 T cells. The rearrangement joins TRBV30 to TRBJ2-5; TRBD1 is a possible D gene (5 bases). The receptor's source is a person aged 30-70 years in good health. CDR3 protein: CAWRSPGRETQYF. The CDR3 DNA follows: TGTGCCTGGAGGTCCCCAGGGCGGGAGACCCAGTACTTC.